The entry below gives a single TCR beta chain sequence along with its context. It has no known antigen specificity. Base quality data are lacking; no much larger clone is found one base away. This entry belongs to a study of regulatory T cells in long-lasting Graves disease (dated by TCRdb to the early 2020s). At the level of the whole study: In the newly diagnosed Graves' disease group, patients had been taking antithyroid drugs for less than 3 months. The study was conducted in China and was registered as a clinical trial. Peripheral blood TCR sequencing and RNA sequencing compared persistent Graves' disease patients with newly diagnosed Graves' disease patients. A total of around 35 samples underwent TCR sequencing, from 13 patients with persistent Graves' disease and 20 or so patients with newly diagnosed Graves' disease. Points the paper makes about the study in general: Sequencing and analysis were limited to the TCR beta chain. Preferential use of TRBV28, TRBJ1-2 and TRBJ2-5 was observed in persistent disease, whereas TRBV20-1 and TRBJ2-1 were favored in newly diagnosed disease. Only peripheral blood was studied, because thyroid tissue, the primary lesion, was inaccessible. The authors acknowledged the small sample size as a limitation that may reduce accuracy. Lower TCR Shannon entropy and fewer highly expanded clones were observed in persistent Graves' disease patients than in newly diagnosed patients, which suggested clonal expansion. More public clonotypes were shared among persistent patients (roughly 2,700) than among newly diagnosed patients (roughly 960).

The library was produced with multiplex PCR. Sequenced using an Illumina HiSeq 4000. TCR beta libraries were built with iRepertoire HTBI primers and Arm-PCR amplification of CDR3 regions. Before sequencing, the PCR products went through gel purification. As for the authors' bioinformatics: Across samples, 60 to 70 TRBV and 14 TRBJ segments were identified and used for gene usage analysis of CDR3 amino acid clonotypes. COPE and FqMerger were used to merge the filtered high-quality paired reads into contigs. BLAST was used to align contigs to the IMGT TRBV, TRBD and TRBJ reference genes, and CDR3 was defined following IMGT. Any clonotype with a frequency above 0.1% was counted as a highly expanded clone. Shannon entropy was used to measure repertoire diversity, and the Gini coefficient was used to measure V-J evenness. A clonotype found in more than one individual was treated as public. TCRdb redid the processing of the public reads, applying fastp at Q25 and MiXCR, and retained in-frame beta chains. All rows with the same CDR3 protein become a single entry with the most common DNA and genes. It is TCRdb's table, rather than the study itself, that gives the V and J calls and clone size. This sample holds a few hundred thousand distinct CDR3 sequences; roughly 17% were observed only once. The ten largest make up 20% to 25% of the sample.

Based on the germline V gene, the CDR1 and CDR2 sequences are SGHTA and FQGNSA. V is trimmed back by 3 bases and J by 7 bases, and the junction contains 5 bases that no gene match accounts for. The CDR3, cysteine through phenylalanine, is 14 amino acids long. CDR3 DNA is the only sequence kept; it has 42 bases, read in frame from the first base. The time point label of this sample denotes: newly diagnosed GD, antithyroid drugs for less than 3 months. RNA was extracted from PBMCs in TRIzol for both TCR sequencing and RNA sequencing. The diagnosis of Graves' disease followed American Thyroid Association guidelines. Recruitment of patients was carried out at an endocrinology department in Xi'an, China. Each patient gave approximately 8.8 milliliters of peripheral blood, collected in an EDTA anticoagulant tube. Ficoll Paque Plus density gradient separation was used to isolate PBMCs, and no further T cell sorting was done. An Agilent 2100 Bioanalyzer and agarose gel were used to check RNA quality, and a NanoDrop 2000 was used to measure RNA concentration.

Another study also made use of these data, one on T cells in Graves' hyperthyroidism and ophthalmopathy. The second study, in turn, reports: Graves' hyperthyroidism was defined as stable when no progression to ophthalmopathy occurred over 18 months of follow-up. Hyperthyroidism patients were aged 18 to 65 years and newly diagnosed, with disease duration of less than 2 months. Patients with uncontrolled infections, other autoimmune diseases, pregnancy or lactation were excluded. Clinical symptoms, serum thyroxine and TRAb, thyroid ultrasound, and orbital computed tomography formed the basis for the diagnoses. The first round of RT-PCR for the TCR CDR3 was performed with the HTBI primer set and the Qiagen OneStep RT-PCR kit. Most expanded thyroid clonotypes (frequency above 0.001) were also detected in blood, a finding suggesting that blood repertoires may reflect thyroid immune responses. A 13 V-J signature model separated ophthalmopathy from stable hyperthyroidism, with approximately 86% sensitivity and roughly 81% specificity in cross-validation and 80%/75% in testing. In validation, progression to ophthalmopathy was predicted by the model with approximately 67% sensitivity and under 85% specificity, a median of roughly six months before onset. To identify distinguishing TCR V-J signatures, a discovery cohort of some 100 patients was used, comprising 40 to 45 with Graves' ophthalmopathy and some 60 with stable Graves' hyperthyroidism. An independent validation cohort of fewer than 20 hyperthyroidism patients and about 15 patients who later progressed to ophthalmopathy tested prospective prediction of ophthalmopathy. The roughly 91 discovery patients were randomly divided into training and test sets at a 7:3 ratio. In addition, the study compared T-cell repertoires in thyroid tissue and in blood from roughly six Graves' hyperthyroidism patients. After sampling, hyperthyroidism patients received methimazole starting at 30 mg daily, and ophthalmopathy patients received high-dose intravenous methylprednisolone. Libraries were constructed in a second round of multiplex PCR, after which size selection and purification were performed. Libraries were sequenced paired-end with 100 bp reads on an Illumina HiSeq2000. SOAPnuke was used to process the raw data, removing reads that contained adapters or uncalled bases, had a mean Phred below 15, or lacked an exact match to the constant primer or identifier. High-quality paired reads were merged using COPE v1.2.5, and each unique nucleotide sequence was defined as a clonotype. MiTCR v1.1 was used to align clonotypes to the IMGT TRBV, TRBD and TRBJ reference segments. Analysis was restricted to V-J combinations with a frequency above 0.0001, which covered approximately 99% of repertoires. A TCS score was defined as the ratio between F50 (clonal expansion) and ExV (chaos), using BLOSUM62-based TCRdist between CDR3 peptides within each V-J. Welch's t-statistics and random forest reduced some 510 V-J features to 10 to 15, which were used in a naive Bayes classifier (R e1071). Sample size was not statistically predetermined, and blinding of investigators to group allocation was not performed. The paper reports TCR Vbeta CDR3 sequencing of fewer than 150 peripheral blood samples: 40 to 45 ophthalmopathy, roughly 74 hyperthyroidism and 17 progressor patients.

This receptor was obtained from a woman younger than 35 with Graves disease. Donor details come from another sample of the same person, matched by shared clones. Material: peripheral blood mononuclear cells (PBMCs), obtained at new diagnosis, from a patient treated with antithyroid drugs. The chain was built from TRBV7-2 and TRBJ1-4; TRBD1 lines up with 7 middle nucleotides. The nucleotide sequence is TGTGCCAGCAGCTTTGGACAGGTTTCTGAAAAACTGTTTTTT. Translated, it reads CASSFGQVSEKLFF. The CDR3, completed at both ends by the reference TRBV7-2 and TRBJ1-4 genes, gives the full variable domain GAGVSQSPSNKVTEKGKDVELRCDPISGHTALYWYRQSLGQGLEFLIYFQGNSAPDKSGLPSDRFSAERTGGSVSTLTIQRTQQEDSAVYLCASSFGQVSEKLFFGSGTQLSVL.